This entry lists 4 T cell receptor beta chains sequenced from one sample in a study of OX40 agonist ivuxolimab in advanced cancers. Libraries were constructed by the immunoSEQ multiplex PCR assay. TCRdb carries this immuneACCESS record with in-frame sequences only. Its versions omit some clonotypes, under half of them owing to an unresolved V gene in the studies checked, with the rest unexplained. The sample profile shows roughly 90,000 clones; roughly 93% of them were found once. Less than 0.35% of the sample goes to the ten largest clones. Sequenced material: CD4+ or CD8+ T cells sorted from blood, taken in a trial of the OX40 agonist ivuxolimab. These receptors were collected from an adult with an advanced solid tumor such as melanoma, head and neck, liver or kidney cancer.

The chain links TRBV28 to TRBJ2-2; D unresolved. There are 14 residues in the CDR3. CDR1 and CDR2 from the germline V gene are MDHEN and SYDVKM. V dropped 7 bases and J dropped 1 base, with 10 bases sitting between them. The CDR3 sequence is CASKRYLNTGELFF. The CDR3 region has the DNA TGTGCCAGCAAGCGCTACCTGAACACCGGGGAGCTGTTTTTT.

The chain recombines TRBV27 with TRBJ2-7, with TRBD1 identical over 11 bases. Germline trimming cut 5 bases from V and 3 bases from J; bases unmatched to any gene: 9. The CDR3 spans 16 residues. In germline, CDR1 is MNHEY, CDR2 SMNVEV (reference sequence). As DNA, the CDR3 is TGTGCCAGCAGTCTCCTCGGACAGGGGGCTATCTACGAGCAGTACTTC. As protein: CASSLLGQGAIYEQYF.

The chain combines TRBV28 with TRBJ1-2; D ambiguous. The CDR3 extends over 13 amino acids. V was trimmed by 5 bases and J by 1 base, leaving 8 bases between them. CDR1 is MDHEN and CDR2 is SYDVKM in the germline V gene. The CDR3 reads CASSPGVNYGYTF. The CDR3 DNA follows: TGTGCCAGCAGTCCCGGGGTTAACTATGGCTACACCTTC.

This clone was counted a few times. The V gene is TRBV7-8, the J gene TRBJ2-5; 9 bases are shared with TRBD2. CDR1 SGHVS and CDR2 FQNEAQ come from the germline V gene. This CDR3 spans 15 amino acids. Trimming at V came to 5 bases and at J to 5 bases, leaving 9 bases not matched to a gene. This chain's CDR3 is CASSLTAGGPETQYF. CDR3 nucleotide sequence: TGTGCCAGCAGCCTCACGGCGGGAGGGCCGGAGACCCAGTACTTC.